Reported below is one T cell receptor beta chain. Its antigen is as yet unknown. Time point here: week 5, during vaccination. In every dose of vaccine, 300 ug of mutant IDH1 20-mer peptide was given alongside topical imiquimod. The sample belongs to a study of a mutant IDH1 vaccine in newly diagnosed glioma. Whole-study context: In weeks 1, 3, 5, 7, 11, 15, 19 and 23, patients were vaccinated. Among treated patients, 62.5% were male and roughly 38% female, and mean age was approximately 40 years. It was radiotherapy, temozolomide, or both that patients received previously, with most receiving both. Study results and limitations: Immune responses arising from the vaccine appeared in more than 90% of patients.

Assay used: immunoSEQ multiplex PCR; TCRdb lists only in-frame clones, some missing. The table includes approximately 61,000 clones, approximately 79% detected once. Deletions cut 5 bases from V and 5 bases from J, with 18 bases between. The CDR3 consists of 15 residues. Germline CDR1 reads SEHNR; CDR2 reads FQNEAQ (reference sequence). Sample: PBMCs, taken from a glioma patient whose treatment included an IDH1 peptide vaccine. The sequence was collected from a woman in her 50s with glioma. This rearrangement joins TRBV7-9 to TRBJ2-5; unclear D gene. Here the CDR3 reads CASSPAGPIVETQYF. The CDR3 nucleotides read TGTGCCAGCAGCCCGGCCGGGCCTATCGTTGAGACCCAGTACTTC.